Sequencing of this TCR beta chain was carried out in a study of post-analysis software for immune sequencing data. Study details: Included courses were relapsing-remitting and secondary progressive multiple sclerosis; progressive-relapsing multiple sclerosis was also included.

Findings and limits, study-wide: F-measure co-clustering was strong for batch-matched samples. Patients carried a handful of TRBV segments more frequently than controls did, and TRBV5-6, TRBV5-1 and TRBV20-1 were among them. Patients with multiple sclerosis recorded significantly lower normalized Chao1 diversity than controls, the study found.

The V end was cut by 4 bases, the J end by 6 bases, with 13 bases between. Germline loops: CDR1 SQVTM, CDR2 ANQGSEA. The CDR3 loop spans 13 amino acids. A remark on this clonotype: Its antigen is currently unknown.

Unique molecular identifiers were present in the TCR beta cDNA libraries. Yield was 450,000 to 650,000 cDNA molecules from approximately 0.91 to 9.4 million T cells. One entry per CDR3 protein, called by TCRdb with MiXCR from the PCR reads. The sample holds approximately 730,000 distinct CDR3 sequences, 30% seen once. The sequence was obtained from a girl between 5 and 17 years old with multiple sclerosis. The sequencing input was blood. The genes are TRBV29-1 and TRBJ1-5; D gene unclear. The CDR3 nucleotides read TGCAGCGTTGCCTTGGCAGTGGGTCAGCCCCAGCATTTT. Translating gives CSVALAVGQPQHF. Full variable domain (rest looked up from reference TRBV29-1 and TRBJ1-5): SAVISQKPSRDICQRGTSLTIQCQVDSQVTMMFWYRQQPGQSLTLIATANQGSEATYESGFVIDKFPISRPNLTFSTLTVSNMSPEDSSIYLCSVALAVGQPQHFGDGTRLSIL.